This T cell receptor beta chain stems from a study of control samples from healthy donors and cancer patients. The CDR3 runs to 16 residues. V shed 1 base, J shed 6 bases, and the junction held 7 bases outside the gene matches. CDR1 is LNHDA and CDR2 is SQIVND in the germline V gene (reference sequence). Generated by immunoSEQ multiplex PCR, the TCRdb table keeps only in-frame clones and is missing some. The profile shows 150,000 to 200,000 clones, 80% to 90% of them singletons. This sequence joins TRBV19 and TRBJ1-5; TRBD1 aligns across 9 bases. Sequencing used blood. This clonotype was obtained from a man under 40 in good health. CDR3 sequence reads: CASSIATGQGGQPQHF. The DNA of the CDR3 is TGTGCCAGTAGTATAGCCACGGGACAGGGAGGTCAGCCCCAGCATTTT. The whole variable domain, remainder taken from reference TRBV19 and TRBJ1-5, is DGGITQSPKYLFRKEGQNVTLSCEQNLNHDAMYWYRQDPGQGLRLIYYSQIVNDFQKGDIAEGYSVSREKKESFPLTVTSAQKNPTAFYLCASSIATGQGGQPQHFGDGTRLSIL.